This TCR beta chain was sequenced in a study of T-cell memory formation after mild COVID-19 (dated by TCRdb to about 2021). Concerning the study at large: TCR sequence clusters from the two donors were found to be largely donor specific. In a couple of donors, T-cell clones that expanded and contracted after mild COVID-19 were followed by sequencing TCRalpha and TCRbeta repertoires longitudinally. Two young, previously healthy adult volunteers, one female and one male, were included in the cohort.

The cysteine opens and the phenylalanine closes a CDR3 of 16 amino acids. This entry keeps only the CDR3 DNA: 48 bases, framed from base 1. CDR1 SGHTA and CDR2 FQGTGA were looked up in the germline V gene. After removal of 4 bases from V and 4 bases from J, the junction retains 6 bases not matched to a gene. Ficoll-Paque density gradient centrifugation was used to isolate PBMCs. Summary of the overall study and its limitations: The detection of some responding clones in pre-infection memory suggests that pre-existing cross-reactive memory T cells joined the SARS-CoV-2 response. Contracting CD4+ clones appeared mostly in the CM and EM memory subsets, whereas CD8+ clones were enriched in EMRA. Clones that contracted from day 15 to 85 showed balanced CD4/CD8 phenotypes, whereas a second wave of clones that expanded from day 15 to 37 leaned towards CD4+. The study included only a couple of mild cases, and larger cohorts that include severe cases with pre-infection samples were judged to be necessary. SARS-CoV-2 specificity of the second-wave clones peaking on day 37 was not confirmed.

This clonotype was seen at least ten times. Its antigen specificity is not known. No much larger clonotype is one base removed from it; base qualities were not supplied. The sequencing machine was an Illumina NovaSeq 6000. Using 5'RACE with constant-segment primers, TCRalpha and TCRbeta cDNA libraries were constructed, with sample barcodes and unique molecular identifiers added in the process. Trizol reagent was used to extract RNA from every sample. Libraries were amplified in two PCR steps, with a second sample barcode and Illumina TruSeq adapters added in the second step. Sequencing of libraries was performed on an Illumina NovaSeq with 2 x 150 bp paired-end reads. Per the source publication's procedure: Demultiplexing of reads and collapsing into UMI-guided consensus sequences were performed with migec v1.2.7. With mixcr v2.1.11, UMI consensuses were aligned to TRA and TRB V and J templates and assembled into clonotypes. Clonotypes were classified as expanded or contracted when called significant by both edgeR and NoisET, with noise models trained on biological replicates. edgeR calls used a false discovery rate-adjusted p below 0.01 and a log2 fold-change threshold of 1. As an exploratory analysis of dynamics, max-normalized trajectories of the 1000 most abundant clonotypes were examined by PCA with hierarchical clustering. Separately sequenced CD4+ and CD8+ repertoires were used to assign a CD4 or CD8 phenotype to each responding clone. The public reads were quality trimmed at Q25 with fastp and then assembled into clones with MiXCR by TCRdb, keeping productive beta chains. Each record represents a unique CDR3 protein, reported with the most common genes and DNA among its rows. Clone size and V and J calls follow TCRdb, not the original study. The sample profile shows approximately 200,000 distinct CDR3 sequences; approximately 16% of them were found once. The ten largest clones represent approximately 2.2% of the sample.

This receptor chain uses TRBV7-3 and TRBJ2-2; a stretch of 10 junction bases matches TRBD2. The TCR was taken from an adult woman who had mild COVID-19 (a few samples of this study predate the infection). The sample titles of this study are shuffled in the database, so cell type and time point are left out; the donor was told from shared clones. The sequenced material came from PBMCs or a T cell subset sorted from them (not recorded which). The nucleotide sequence reads TGTGCCAGCAGCTGGTTAGCGGGAGGTCTCACCGGGGAGCTGTTTTTT. The encoded protein is CASSWLAGGLTGELFF.